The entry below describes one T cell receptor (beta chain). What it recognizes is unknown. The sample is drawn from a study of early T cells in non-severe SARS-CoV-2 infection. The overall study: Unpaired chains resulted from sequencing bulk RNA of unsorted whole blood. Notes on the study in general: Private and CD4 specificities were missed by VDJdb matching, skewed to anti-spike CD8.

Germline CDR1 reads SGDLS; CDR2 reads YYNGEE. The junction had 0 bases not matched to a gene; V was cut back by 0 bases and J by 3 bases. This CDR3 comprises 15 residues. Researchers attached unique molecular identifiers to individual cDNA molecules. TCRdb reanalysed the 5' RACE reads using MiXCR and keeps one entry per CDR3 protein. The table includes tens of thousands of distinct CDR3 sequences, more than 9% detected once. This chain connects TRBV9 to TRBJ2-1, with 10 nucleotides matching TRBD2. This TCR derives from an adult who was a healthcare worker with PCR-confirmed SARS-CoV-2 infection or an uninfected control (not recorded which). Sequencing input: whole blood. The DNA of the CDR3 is TGTGCCAGCAGCGTAGGGACTAGCGGCTACAATGAGCAGTTCTTC. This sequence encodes CASSVGTSGYNEQFF.